This TCR beta chain was obtained from a study of blood T cell repertoires in COVID-19 (dated by TCRdb to the early 2020s). Some background on the complete study: The collaborator samples originated in the United States, Italy and Spain and spanned the acute and convalescent phases of COVID-19. The prospective study material was composed of cDNA or gDNA derived from T cells, B-cell-depleted T cells, or PBMCs. Subjects who had been exposed to COVID-19, were actively infected with it, or had recovered from it provided the deeply sampled blood TCRbeta repertoires that made up the dataset. The repertoires were made available in a free public database intended to serve as a resource for research on the immune response to SARS-CoV-2. The samples were drawn from the first 160 participants of the ongoing ImmuneRACE study and from 1,254 subjects provided by 6 global collaborators. A de-identified subject ID, COVID-19 status, age in years and sex were almost always included in the sample metadata. Where available, HLA class I and class II types were taken from metadata supplied by the sample provider and were not determined by assay-based typing.

TCRbeta CDR3 regions were amplified from genomic DNA using the immunoSEQ Assay, a bias-controlled multiplex PCR. Per the authors' processing: The number of nucleated cells in each sample was estimated from the amplification of reference gene primers within the assay. To quantify the absolute abundance of each unique TCRbeta CDR3 rearrangement, sequence reads were collapsed and filtered. Productive Simpson clonality was computed per sample as the square root of Simpson's diversity index over productive rearrangements. TCRdb holds this immuneACCESS table with in-frame rearrangements only. Some clones are missing; in checked studies, unresolved V genes explain under half, and the rest has no known cause. From that table come the V and J calls and clone size; the DNA was used to work out D and trimming. The sample table records around 75,000 clones; roughly 91% of these occur just once. The ten largest account for just under 0.6% of the sample.

The paper as a whole reports these results and caveats: Clinical and demographic metadata were provided uncurated, with the amount varying by source and participant.

Remarks on this clone: Its antigen remains unidentified. It has no much larger one-base neighbor in the sample; base qualities were not kept.

Collaborating institutions collected whole blood in K2EDTA tubes following their own protocols. For TCRbeta analysis, collaborator samples were shipped as frozen whole blood, as isolated PBMCs, or as DNA extracted from either sample type. Trimming at the junction amounts to 0 bases on V and 6 bases on J, and the germline ends lie 10 bases apart. From cysteine to phenylalanine, the CDR3 is 14 amino acids long. Only the CDR3 portion is preserved as DNA: 42 bases, with reading frame beginning at the first base. The germline V gene (reference sequence) supplies CDR1 SGHNT and CDR2 YYREEE. The source material was peripheral blood. The clonotype originates from a man between 60 and 70 years old with acute or convalescent COVID-19. The receptor chain draws on TRBV5-4 and TRBJ2-1; the D segment cannot be called with confidence. The DNA reads as follows: TGTGCCAGCAGCTTGGCCTTGGAGTTCAATGAGCAGTTCTTC. It specifies CASSLALEFNEQFF.